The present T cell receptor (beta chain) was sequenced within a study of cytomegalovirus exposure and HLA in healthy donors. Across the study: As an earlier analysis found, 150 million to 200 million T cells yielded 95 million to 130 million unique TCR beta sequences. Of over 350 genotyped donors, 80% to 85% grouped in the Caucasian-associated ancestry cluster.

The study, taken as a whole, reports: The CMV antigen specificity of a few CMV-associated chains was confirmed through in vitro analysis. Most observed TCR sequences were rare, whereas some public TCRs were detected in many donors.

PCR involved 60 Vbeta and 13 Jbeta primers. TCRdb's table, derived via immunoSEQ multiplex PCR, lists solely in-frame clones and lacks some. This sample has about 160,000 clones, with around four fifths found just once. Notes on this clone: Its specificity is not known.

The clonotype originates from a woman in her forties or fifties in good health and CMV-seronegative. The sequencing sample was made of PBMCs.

The CDR3 here is CASSTGPSDGYTF. The CDR3 region has the DNA TGTGCCAGCAGTACAGGCCCTTCGGATGGCTACACCTTC. The rearrangement joins TRBV7-6 to TRBJ1-2; tentative D call: TRBD1 (5 bases). This CDR3 contains 13 residues. Trimming pared 6 bases from V and 6 bases from J, leaving 14 bases between. Germline CDR1 reads SGHVS; CDR2 reads FNYEAQ.